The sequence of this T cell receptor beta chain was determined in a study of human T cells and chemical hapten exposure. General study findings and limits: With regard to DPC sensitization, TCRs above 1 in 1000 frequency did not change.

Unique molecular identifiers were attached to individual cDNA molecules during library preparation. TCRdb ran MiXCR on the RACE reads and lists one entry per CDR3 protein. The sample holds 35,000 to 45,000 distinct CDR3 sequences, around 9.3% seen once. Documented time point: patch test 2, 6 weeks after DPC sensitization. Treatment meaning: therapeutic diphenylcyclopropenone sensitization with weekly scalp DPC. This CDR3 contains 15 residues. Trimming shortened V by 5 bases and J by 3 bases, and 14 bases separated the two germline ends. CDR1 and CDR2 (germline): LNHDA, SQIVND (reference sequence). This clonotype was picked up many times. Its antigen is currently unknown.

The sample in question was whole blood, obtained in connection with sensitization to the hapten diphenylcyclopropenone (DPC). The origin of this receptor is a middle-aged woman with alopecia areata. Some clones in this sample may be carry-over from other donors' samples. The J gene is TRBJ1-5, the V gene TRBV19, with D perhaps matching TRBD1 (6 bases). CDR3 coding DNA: TGTGCCAGTAGTGGCCGGGACACCCTCAATCAGCCCCAGCATTTT. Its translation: CASSGRDTLNQPQHF.